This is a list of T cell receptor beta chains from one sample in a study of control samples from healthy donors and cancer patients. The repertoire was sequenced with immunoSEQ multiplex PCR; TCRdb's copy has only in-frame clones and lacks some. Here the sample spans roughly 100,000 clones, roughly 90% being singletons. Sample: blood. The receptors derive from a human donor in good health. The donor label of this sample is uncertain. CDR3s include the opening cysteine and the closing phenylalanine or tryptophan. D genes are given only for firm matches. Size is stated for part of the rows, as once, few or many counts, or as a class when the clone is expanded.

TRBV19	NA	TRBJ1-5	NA	CASSTAGYQPQHF	TGTGCCAGTAGTACGGCAGGGTATCAGCCCCAGCATTTT
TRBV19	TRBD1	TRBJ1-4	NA	CASSMRGTGSEKLFF	TGTGCCAGTAGTATGAGAGGGACAGGCTCTGAAAAACTGTTTTTT
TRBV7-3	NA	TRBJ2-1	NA	CASSLMGLADEQFF	TGTGCCAGCAGCTTAATGGGGTTAGCAGATGAGCAGTTCTTC
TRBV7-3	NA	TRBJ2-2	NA	CASSPIAGPNTGELFF	TGTGCCAGCAGCCCCATAGCTGGTCCTAACACCGGGGAGCTGTTTTTT
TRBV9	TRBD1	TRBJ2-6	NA	CASSPRDRVRTGANVLTF	TGTGCCAGCAGCCCCCGGGACAGGGTAAGGACTGGGGCCAACGTCCTGACTTTC
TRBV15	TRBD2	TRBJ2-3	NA	CATSPGGARRTDTQYF	TGTGCCACCAGTCCCGGGGGGGCCAGGCGCACAGATACGCAGTATTTT
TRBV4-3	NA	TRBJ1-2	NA	CASSQVRANYGYTF	TGCGCCAGCAGCCAAGTAAGAGCTAACTATGGCTACACCTTC
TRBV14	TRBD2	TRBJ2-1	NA	CASSQETSGGFYNEQFF	TGTGCCAGCAGCCAAGAAACTAGCGGGGGTTTCTACAATGAGCAGTTCTTC
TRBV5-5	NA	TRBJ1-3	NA	CASSPTVPGNTIYF	TGTGCCAGCAGCCCCACGGTCCCTGGAAACACCATATATTTT
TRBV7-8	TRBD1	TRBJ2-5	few	CASSPTSPGQGRETQYF	TGTGCCAGCAGCCCCACATCTCCGGGACAGGGCAGGGAGACCCAGTACTTC
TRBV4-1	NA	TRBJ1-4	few	CASSQIKKSINEKLFF	TGCGCCAGCAGCCAAATCAAAAAGTCCATTAATGAAAAACTGTTTTTT
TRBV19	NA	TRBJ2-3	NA	CASSGSGISDTQYF	TGTGCCAGTAGTGGAAGTGGGATCTCGGATACGCAGTATTTT
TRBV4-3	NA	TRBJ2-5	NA	CASSQDSLETQYF	TGCGCCAGCAGCCAAGACTCACTAGAGACCCAGTACTTC
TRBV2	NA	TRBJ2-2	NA	CASSDKSRGNGELFF	TGTGCCAGCAGTGATAAGTCCAGGGGAAACGGGGAGCTGTTTTTT
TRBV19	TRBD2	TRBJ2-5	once	CASSIGAGGIVKTQYF	TGTGCCAGTAGTATAGGGGCGGGGGGGATTGTAAAGACCCAGTACTTC